This record concerns one T cell receptor (beta chain) sequence. Trimming left V 4 bases short and J 8 bases short, with 11 bases between. CDR1 is MGHDK and CDR2 is SYGVNS in the germline V gene. The length of the CDR3 is 12 residues. The data were taken from a study of cytomegalovirus exposure and HLA in healthy donors. PCR employed 60 Vbeta and 13 Jbeta primers. Sequenced by immunoSEQ multiplex PCR; TCRdb stores in-frame clones only, minus some. Of over 150,000 clones listed, about four fifths are singletons. The TCR originated in a man under 40 in good health and CMV-seropositive. Sequenced sample: PBMCs. The V and J genes are TRBV25-1 and TRBJ1-2; no clear D gene. The CDR3 loop is CASSVAGGGYTF. The CDR3 bases are TGTGCCAGCAGTGTCGCGGGCGGGGGCTACACCTTC.